A selection of T cell receptor beta chains follows, all from one sample in a study of blood T cell repertoires in COVID-19. Repertoires were generated with immunoSEQ multiplex PCR, while TCRdb's copy carries only in-frame clones and drops some. This sample has some 320,000 clones; roughly 91% occur once, and the top ten carry under 3%. The sequenced sample consisted of PBMCs or T cells enriched from blood (not recorded which). Receptors originate from a woman between 50 and 59 years old who had been exposed to COVID-19. Each CDR3 is given with its conserved first and last residue. A D gene is named only where the DNA matches it firmly. Clone size is given for some rows only: seen once, a few or many times, or a class if the clone is expanded.

>TRBJ1-1|16|TRBV4-2|.|.
TGTGCCAGCAGCCAAGCCCTATTCGGCCAGCCGGGAGAAGCTTTCTTT
CASSQALFGQPGEAFF
>TRBJ2-3|18|TRBV3-1/TRBV3-2|TRBD2|.
TGTGCCAGCAGCCACCGACGGGGACTAGCTGAGTGGACAGATACGCAGTATTTT
CASSHRRGLAEWTDTQYF
>TRBJ1-6|17|TRBV28|TRBD1|.
TGTGCCAGCAGCCAACCCGGGACAGTCTCCTATAATTCACCCCTCCACTTT
CASSQPGTVSYNSPLHF
>TRBJ2-2|16|TRBV9|.|.
TGTGCCAGCAGCGTAGACCCAGTCCTGAACACCGGGGAGCTGTTTTTT
CASSVDPVLNTGELFF
>TRBJ2-7|15|TRBV18|.|.
TGTGCCAGCTCCCCAAGTAGCGGCCCGTCGGGCGAGCAGTACTTC
CASSPSSGPSGEQYF
>TRBJ2-1|16|TRBV5-1|.|once
TGCGCCAGCAGCTTGGATTATTCTTACGGCTACAATGAGCAGTTCTTC
CASSLDYSYGYNEQFF
>TRBJ2-3|15|TRBV9|TRBD2|once
TGTGCCAGCAGCGTAGGCGGGGGGGCAACAGATACGCAGTATTTT
CASSVGGGATDTQYF
>TRBJ2-2|14|TRBV10-3|.|.
TGTGCCACAAGGGTGACAGAGAACACCGGGGAGCTGTTTTTT
CATRVTENTGELFF
>TRBJ1-2|14|TRBV28|TRBD1|.
TGTGCCAGCAGTTCAGGGGGTCAGGACTATGGCTACACCTTC
CASSSGGQDYGYTF
>TRBJ1-1|16|TRBV2|TRBD1|few
TGTGCCAGCAAGAGTCGGGACAGGGGGCCGAACACTGAAGCTTTCTTT
CASKSRDRGPNTEAFF
>TRBJ2-6|17|TRBV15|TRBD1|.
TGTGCCACCAGCAGAGGGACAGGGGGCGGTGGGGCCAACGTCCTGACTTTC
CATSRGTGGGGANVLTF
>TRBJ2-4|14|TRBV28|TRBD1|once
TGTGCCACGGGACAGGGGTTTGCCAAAAACATTCAGTACTTC
CATGQGFAKNIQYF
>TRBJ1-2|15|TRBV28|TRBD1|.
TGTGCCAGCAGGGCTCCCAAACAGGGGCGCTATGGCTACACCTTC
CASRAPKQGRYGYTF
>TRBJ1-2|15|TRBV3-1/TRBV3-2|.|.
TGTGCCAGCAGCCAAGATCCGTCAGGGGCCTATGGCTACACCTTC
CASSQDPSGAYGYTF
>TRBJ2-7|18|TRBV5-6|TRBD2|many
TGTGCCAGCAGCCCCATCCTAAAGATAGCGGGAGACCCTTACGAGCAGTACTTC
CASSPILKIAGDPYEQYF
>TRBJ1-6|14|TRBV15|TRBD1|.
TGTGCCACCAGCAGAACAGGGGCGGATTCACCCCTCCACTTT
CATSRTGADSPLHF
>TRBJ2-7|15|TRBV6-5|.|.
TGTGCCAGCAGTTACTCAGAGGGGAGGACCTACGAGCAGTACTTC
CASSYSEGRTYEQYF
>TRBJ1-5|14|TRBV28|.|.
TGTGCCAGCAGTTTGGGCGTTTCGGGACAGCCCCAGCATTTT
CASSLGVSGQPQHF
>TRBJ1-1|14|TRBV6-5|.|once
TGTGCCAGCAGTTACTCGAGGGTGGGCACTGAAGCTTTCTTT
CASSYSRVGTEAFF
>TRBJ1-3|14|TRBV21-1|.|.
TGTGCCAAGAAAACGAGAGGTTCTGGAAACACCATATATTTT
CAKKTRGSGNTIYF
>TRBJ1-5|14|TRBV6-1|.|.
TGTGCCAGCAGTGAAACAGGGAGCAATCAGCCCCAGCATTTT
CASSETGSNQPQHF
>TRBJ2-3|14|TRBV11-2|.|.
TGTGCCAGCAGCCCGGACTACAGTCGGGATACGCAGTATTTT
CASSPDYSRDTQYF
>TRBJ2-1|18|TRBV12-2|.|.
TGTGCAAGTCGCTTAAACCAGGGCGGGGGAAGGAAGTACAATGAGCAGTTCTTC
CASRLNQGGGRKYNEQFF
>TRBJ2-5|16|TRBV9|TRBD2|.
TGTGCCAGCAGCGTAGATCCTAGCGGAAGAAAAGAGACCCAGTACTTC
CASSVDPSGRKETQYF
>TRBJ1-6|17|TRBV14|.|.
TGTGCCAGCAGCCAAGTAACGACGGGTAGTCCAAATTCACCCCTCCACTTT
CASSQVTTGSPNSPLHF
>TRBJ1-6|17|TRBV25-1|.|.
TGTGCCAGCAGTGAAGGGACTGCCAACTCCTATAATTCACCCCTCCACTTT
CASSEGTANSYNSPLHF
>TRBJ1-6|15|TRBV19|.|.
TGTGCCAGTAGTATGACGGGGAACTATAATTCACCCCTCCACTTT
CASSMTGNYNSPLHF
>TRBJ2-5|16|TRBV25-1|TRBD1|few
TGTGCCAGCAGTGAGCCTAAGACAGGGAAGCAAGAGACCCAGTACTTC
CASSEPKTGKQETQYF
>TRBJ1-1|13|TRBV10-2|.|few
TGCGCCAGCAGGACAGGATCGAACACTGAAGCTTTCTTT
CASRTGSNTEAFF
>TRBJ2-1|16|TRBV10-3|.|.
TGTGCCATCAGTGAGCGCCTCCAGGGAGGAAACAATGAGCAGTTCTTC
CAISERLQGGNNEQFF
>TRBJ2-2|15|TRBV5-4|TRBD1|.
TGTGCCAGCAGCTGGACAGGGCCCAACACCGGGGAGCTGTTTTTT
CASSWTGPNTGELFF
>TRBJ2-2|14|TRBV18|.|.
TGTGCCAGCTCACCACCACTGAACACCGGGGAGCTGTTTTTT
CASSPPLNTGELFF
>TRBJ1-5|15|TRBV5-1|.|.
TGCGCCAGCAGCTTGGCGGGGGGTAGCAATCAGCCCCAGCATTTT
CASSLAGGSNQPQHF
>TRBJ1-6|13|TRBV5-6|.|.
TGTGCCAGCAGCCGAGACGGGAAGCCCCCCCTCCACTTT
CASSRDGKPPLHF
>TRBJ2-7|13|TRBV7-9|.|.
TGTGCCAGCAGCTTTGAGGCCTTCGACGAGCAGTACTTC
CASSFEAFDEQYF
>TRBJ1-2|17|TRBV6-4|.|.
TGTGCCAGCAGTGACGCCAGCACTCCGACTCTCAACTATGGCTACACCTTC
CASSDASTPTLNYGYTF
>TRBJ1-1|13|TRBV25-1|.|.
TGTGCCAGCTGGGGGGTTATGAACACTGAAGCTTTCTTT
CASWGVMNTEAFF
>TRBJ1-5|19|TRBV2|.|.
TGTGCCAGCAGTGAAGCGACGAGGTTTGGGCAGGGGTTTAATCAGCCCCAGCATTTT
CASSEATRFGQGFNQPQHF
>TRBJ2-3|16|TRBV7-9|.|.
TGTGCCAGCAGCCGAGCGGTAGGGGGGGGCACAGATACGCAGTATTTT
CASSRAVGGGTDTQYF
>TRBJ2-7|14|TRBV3-1/TRBV3-2|TRBD2|.
TGTGCCAGCAGCCAAGAGGGGGGGTCCGACGAGCAGTACTTC
CASSQEGGSDEQYF
>TRBJ1-2|15|TRBV27|.|.
TGTGCCACCGGGGAGATGGACGGCGCGTACTATGGCTACACCTTC
CATGEMDGAYYGYTF
>TRBJ2-5|15|TRBV2|TRBD2|.
TGTGCCAGCAGTGCCCGCTCGGGGGGAGTGGAGACCCAGTACTTC
CASSARSGGVETQYF
>TRBJ1-5|15|TRBV6-2/TRBV6-3|.|once
TGTGCCAGCAGCCCGGGAGGGGGGCGCAATCAGCCCCAGCATTTT
CASSPGGGRNQPQHF
>TRBJ2-7|17|TRBV7-8|TRBD2|few
TGTGCCAGCAGCTTATCCCGCCCTAGCGGGGTTAACTACGAGCAGTACTTC
CASSLSRPSGVNYEQYF
>TRBJ2-1|14|TRBV5-1|.|.
TGCGCCAGCAGCTTTGCATCGACAGATAATGAGCAGTTCTTC
CASSFASTDNEQFF
>TRBJ1-4|17|TRBV21-1|.|.
TGTGCCAGCAGCAAAGCTGAACCGACAACAACTAATGAAAAACTGTTTTTT
CASSKAEPTTTNEKLFF
>TRBJ2-5|17|TRBV4-2|.|once
TGTGCCAGCAGCCAAGGGGGCAGGGTTGCAATGAAAGAGACCCAGTACTTC
CASSQGGRVAMKETQYF
>TRBJ1-5|15|TRBV18|TRBD1|once
TGTGCCAGCTCGTTCGGGACAGACTACAATCAGCCCCAGCATTTT
CASSFGTDYNQPQHF
>TRBJ2-6|15|TRBV3-1/TRBV3-2|.|once
TGTGCCAGCACCCACTCGAGCTCTGGGGCCAACGTCCTGACTTTC
CASTHSSSGANVLTF
>TRBJ2-3|14|TRBV20-1|.|.
TGCAGTGCTAGTGATGGGGCCCAGGGAGATACGCAGTATTTT
CSASDGAQGDTQYF
>TRBJ2-5|14|TRBV5-1|TRBD1|once
TGCGCCAGCAGCTTGGAGGGACAGGGAGAGACCCAGTACTTC
CASSLEGQGETQYF
>TRBJ2-5|17|TRBV19|TRBD1|.
TGTGCCAGTAGTATAGCCGCGACAGGGGGAAGCCAAGAGACCCAGTACTTC
CASSIAATGGSQETQYF
>TRBJ2-3|15|TRBV13|.|.
TGTGCCAGCAGCTCACGGCGGCCAAACACAGATACGCAGTATTTT
CASSSRRPNTDTQYF
>TRBJ2-3|16|TRBV19|TRBD1|.
TGTGCCAGTAGTATAAACAGGGGTGTCCGCACAGATACGCAGTATTTT
CASSINRGVRTDTQYF
>TRBJ1-1|12|TRBV28|.|once
TGTGCCAGCAGTTTCAAGCCTGGGGGGGCTTTCTTT
CASSFKPGGAFF
>TRBJ2-7|14|TRBV7-2|TRBD1|.
TGTGCCAGCAGCCGGACAGGGCCCCCCTACGAGCAGTACTTC
CASSRTGPPYEQYF
>TRBJ1-1|14|TRBV5-1|TRBD1|.
TGCGCCAGCAGCTGGGGACAGGGTGACACTGAAGCTTTCTTT
CASSWGQGDTEAFF
>TRBJ2-1|15|TRBV28|.|.
TGTGCCAGCAGTTCTCGTCGTACGGCCTACAATGAGCAGTTCTTC
CASSSRRTAYNEQFF
>TRBJ1-1|15|TRBV19|TRBD1|few
TGTGCCAGTAGTATTCAGGGGGCGATATTCACTGAAGCTTTCTTT
CASSIQGAIFTEAFF
>TRBJ2-5|16|TRBV7-8|TRBD2|.
TGTGCCAGCAGCTTAGAGTGGCGGGGGGGCTCAGAGACCCAGTACTTC
CASSLEWRGGSETQYF